These 19 T cell receptor beta chains originate from one sample sequenced in a study of T cell repertoires in aging, cancer and after chemotherapy. The template was genomic DNA from peripheral blood, not RNA. A mixed TRB-A/B primer pool amplified rearranged TRB by multiplex touch-down PCR. Using its own MiXCR run on the multiplex PCR reads, TCRdb lists one record per CDR3 protein. Of 5,500 to 7,000 distinct CDR3 sequences listed, 25% to 30% were seen once; the top ten hold roughly 7%. Sequenced input: blood. These receptors all stem from a human donor in good health.

This chain joins TRBV30 and TRBJ1-2; TRBD1 matches at 7 bases. This CDR3 spans 13 amino acids. In germline, CDR1 is GTSNPN, CDR2 SVGIG (reference sequence). The V segment lost 3 bases and the J segment 2 bases; nucleotides outside the gene matches: 3. The CDR3, as DNA: TGTGCCTGGAGCAGGGGGACGAACTATGGCTACACCTTC. Translating it yields CAWSRGTNYGYTF.

This clonotype has only a few counts. This chain joins TRBV18 and TRBJ1-1; TRBD1 is a possible D gene (5 bases). V was shortened by 0 bases and J by 1 base, with 15 bases between the two germline ends. This CDR3 spans 17 amino acids. CDR1 and CDR2 (germline): KGHSH, LQKENI. CDR3 loop: CASSPPSSGNWNTEAFF. In nucleotides, the CDR3 is TGTGCCAGCTCACCACCTTCCTCAGGGAATTGGAACACTGAAGCTTTCTTT.

The chain carries TRBV7-9 and TRBJ1-2, with D unclear. Trimming left V 0 bases short and J 2 bases short, with 4 bases between. CDR3 length: 13 amino acids. Germline loops: CDR1 SEHNR, CDR2 FQNEAQ (reference sequence). CDR3 DNA sequence: TGTGCCAGCAGCTTAGCGGGGAACTATGGCTACACCTTC. Translating it yields CASSLAGNYGYTF.

This clonotype is medium-sized. The DNA of the CDR3 is TGTGCCACCACGACAGGGGACCACTCCTACGAGCAGTACTTC. Its translation is CATTTGDHSYEQYF. This chain joins TRBV6-1 and TRBJ2-7; 8 nucleotides line up with TRBD1. The CDR3 has 14 amino acids. V was pared by 10 bases and J by 0 bases, with 8 bases of the junction left unmatched. CDR1 MNHNS and CDR2 SASEGT come from the germline V gene.

The V and J genes are TRBV27 and TRBJ1-2; 10 positions agree with TRBD1. The CDR3 loop spans 15 amino acids. Trimming removed 6 bases from V and 3 bases from J; junction bases left unmatched: 7. CDR1 is MNHEY, CDR2 SMNVEV, per germline (reference sequence). This CDR3 is CASRPPGQGYYGYTF. CDR3 nucleotides: TGTGCCAGCAGGCCCCCGGGACAGGGGTACTATGGCTACACCTTC.

V and J are TRBV7-9 and TRBJ2-5; 8 bases are a match to TRBD1. Unmatched junction bases numbered 2, after V lost 4 bases and J lost 4 bases. The CDR3 extends over 13 amino acids. CDR1 and CDR2 from the germline V gene are SEHNR and FQNEAQ (reference sequence). CDR3 loop: CASSSRGPETQYF. The CDR3 coding sequence is TGTGCCAGCAGCTCCAGGGGGCCAGAGACCCAGTACTTC.

Worth noting for this clonotype: Just one base apart from a much larger clone, this may be a read error. V is TRBV6-2 or TRBV6-3 and J is TRBJ2-5; D remains unclear. The CDR3 consists of 14 residues. Germline CDR1 MNHEY, CDR2 SVGEGT. The CDR3 nucleotides read TGTGCCAGAAGTTGGAAAGAAGTTCAAGAGACCCAGTACTTC. The encoded protein is CARSWKEVQETQYF.

The chain employs TRBV28 and TRBJ1-5; 7 nucleotides agree with TRBD1. V dropped 5 bases and J dropped 12; count of bases not matched to a gene: 7. The CDR3 totals 12 residues. Per the germline V gene, CDR1 is MDHEN and CDR2 is SYDVKM. This CDR3 is CASSAWDSHQHF. In DNA form, the CDR3 reads TGTGCCAGCAGTGCCTGGGACAGCCACCAGCATTTT.

The V and J genes are TRBV12-3 or TRBV12-4 and TRBJ2-7; weak D call: TRBD1 (6 bases). V gave up 6 bases and J gave up 1 base, with 10 bases separating them. The CDR3 sequence is 13 residues long. CDR3 nucleotides: TGTGCCAGCAGCCTAGGACAGTCCTACGAGCAGTACTTC. Translation: CASSLGQSYEQYF.

This chain links TRBV7-2 with TRBJ2-5, with TRBD1 as a possible D gene (6 bases). Trimming pared 1 base from V and 5 bases from J, leaving 11 bases between. Germline V gene sequence: CDR1 SGHTA, CDR2 FQGNSA. This CDR3 spans 14 amino acids. As DNA, the CDR3 is TGTGCCAGCAGCTTAGTGGGGACAAGGGAGACCCAGTACTTC. This codes for CASSLVGTRETQYF. The whole variable domain, remainder taken from reference TRBV7-2 and TRBJ2-5, is GAGVSQSPSNKVTEKGKDVELRCDPISGHTALYWYRQSLGQGLEFLIYFQGNSAPDKSGLPSDRFSAERTGGSVSTLTIQRTQQEDSAVYLCASSLVGTRETQYFGPGTRLLVL.

This clonotype is termed medium-sized. The chain recombines TRBV11-1 with TRBJ2-2; tentative D call: TRBD1 (6 bases). Germline-derived CDR1 and CDR2 are SGHAT and FQDESV (reference sequence). CDR3 size: 17 residues. The V end lost 3 bases, the J end lost 0 bases, and 14 bases lay between the germline ends. This CDR3 is CASSFGSWDTNTGELFF. CDR3 DNA: TGTGCCAGCAGCTTCGGGTCTTGGGACACGAACACCGGGGAGCTGTTTTTT. The full variable domain, completed using reference TRBV11-1 and TRBJ2-2, is EAEVAQSPRYKITEKSQAVAFWCDPISGHATLYWYRQILGQGPELLVQFQDESVVDDSQLPKDRFSAERLKGVDSTLKIQPAELGDSAMYLCASSFGSWDTNTGELFFGEGSRLTVL.

The V call is TRBV18, the J call TRBJ2-1; D tentatively fits TRBD1 or TRBD2 (5 bases each). Germline V gene sequence: CDR1 KGHSH, CDR2 LQKENI. V was trimmed by 6 bases and J by 7 bases, leaving 13 bases between them. The CDR3 spans 13 residues. In nucleotides, the CDR3 is TGTGCCAGCTCCGGGGCCAACAGAAATGAGCAGTTCTTC. It codes for CASSGANRNEQFF.

The table lists this clonotype with a few counts. The chain employs TRBV7-9 and TRBJ2-7; D may match TRBD1 or TRBD2 (5 bases each). The CDR3 sequence is 14 residues long. Germline CDR1 is SEHNR and CDR2 is FQNEAQ (reference sequence). Trimming removed 5 bases from V and 3 bases from J, with 14 bases in between. The DNA for the CDR3 is TGTGCCAGCAGCCATTGGGACGGACTCTACGAGCAGTACTTC. Protein sequence: CASSHWDGLYEQYF.

This chain connects TRBV18 to TRBJ1-5, with 9 bases fitting TRBD1. The CDR3 has 18 amino acids. Per the germline V gene, CDR1 is KGHSH and CDR2 is LQKENI. V lost 0 bases and J lost 9; bases outside the gene matches: 15. CDR3 region: CASSPPASGGQGAGPQHF. The CDR3 bases are TGTGCCAGCTCACCACCGGCCTCCGGGGGACAGGGAGCTGGGCCCCAGCATTTT.

This clonotype turned up a few times. The chain has TRBV30 and TRBJ1-4, with D unresolved. The germline CDR1 and CDR2 sequences are GTSNPN and SVGIG (reference sequence). This CDR3 comprises 12 residues. Trimming left V 5 bases short and J 6 bases short, with 10 bases between. The CDR3 bases are TGTGCCTGGGGGCCTCTTGATGAAAAACTGTTTTTT. Its protein is CAWGPLDEKLFF.

This clonotype was seen more than once but under ten times. The chain is built from TRBV12-3 or TRBV12-4 and TRBJ1-1; D is perhaps TRBD1 (6 bases). Trimming pared 5 bases from V and 1 base from J, leaving 14 bases between. The CDR3 loop spans 15 amino acids. The CDR3 DNA reads as TGTGCCAGCAGTGCTCGACAGGTCGAGAACACTGAAGCTTTCTTT. Translated, it gives CASSARQVENTEAFF.

This clonotype was counted only a few times. The rearrangement uses TRBV5-5 and TRBJ1-6, with D unresolved. The CDR3 runs 14 residues. Per the germline V gene, CDR1 is SGHKS and CDR2 is YYEKEE (reference sequence). Trimming took 0 bases from V and 7 from J, leaving 8 bases between them. DNA for the CDR3: TGTGCCAGCAGCTTGGGGATGCCCAATTCACCCCTCCACTTT. As protein: CASSLGMPNSPLHF. Combining the CDR3 with reference TRBV5-5 and TRBJ1-6 gives the whole variable domain DAGVTQSPTHLIKTRGQQVTLRCSPISGHKSVSWYQQVLGQGPQFIFQYYEKEERGRGNFPDRFSARQFPNYSSELNVNALLLGDSALYLCASSLGMPNSPLHFGNGTRLTVT.

The chain links TRBV5-3 to TRBJ2-5, with D perhaps TRBD2 (6 bases). TRBV5-3 is filed as an ORF, its function uncertain. The CDR3 totals 14 residues. The V end was cut by 0 bases, the J end by 5 bases, with 11 bases between. The CDR3 DNA is TGTGCCAGAAGCTTGGGACGGGGGTTGGAGACCCAGTACTTC. Its translation is CARSLGRGLETQYF.

This clonotype was seen more than once but under ten times. The chain combines TRBV19 with TRBJ1-5; 7 bases agree with TRBD1. This CDR3 contains 16 residues. Germline V gene sequence: CDR1 LNHDA, CDR2 SQIVND (reference sequence). V gave up 0 bases and J gave up 2 bases; unmatched junction bases: 4. CDR3 region: CASSIDPGTGNQPQHF. In nucleotides, the CDR3 is TGTGCCAGTAGTATAGATCCTGGGACAGGCAATCAGCCCCAGCATTTT. The variable domain in full, with the rest retrieved from reference TRBV19 and TRBJ1-5, is DGGITQSPKYLFRKEGQNVTLSCEQNLNHDAMYWYRQDPGQGLRLIYYSQIVNDFQKGDIAEGYSVSREKKESFPLTVTSAQKNPTAFYLCASSIDPGTGNQPQHFGDGTRLSIL.